The next 9 T cell receptor beta chains were all read from a single sample in a study of blood T cell repertoires in COVID-19. TCRdb keeps only in-frame clones here, not all; method: immunoSEQ multiplex PCR. The data contain about 200,000 clones, approximately 88% of them singletons. The sample taken for sequencing was peripheral blood. These receptors were obtained from a man aged 35 to 55 with acute or convalescent COVID-19.

V gene TRBV7-3 combines with J gene TRBJ2-1; 7 nucleotides line up with TRBD2. This CDR3 has 17 residues. V lost 0 bases and J lost 8; bases outside the gene matches: 13. CDR1 and CDR2 (germline): SGHTA, FQGTGA. The CDR3 DNA follows: TGTGCCAGCAGCTTAACGAGTTTGGCGGGAGTGGATGATGAGCAGTTCTTC. This sequence encodes CASSLTSLAGVDDEQFF.

The chain combines TRBV7-9 with TRBJ1-5, with 7 bases identical to TRBD1. J lost 3 bases, V lost 5 bases, and 13 bases had no gene match. CDR3 size: 17 residues. CDR1 is SEHNR, CDR2 FQNEAQ, per germline (reference sequence). CDR3 nucleotides: TGTGCCAGCAGCCTCACTCAGGCAGGGGGGATCAATCAGCCCCAGCATTTT. This sequence encodes CASSLTQAGGINQPQHF.

This CDR3 is CASSLRREGLYNEQFF. In DNA form, the CDR3 reads TGCGCCAGCAGCTTACGGCGGGAGGGCCTCTACAATGAGCAGTTCTTC. V gene TRBV5-1 combines with J gene TRBJ2-1; 9 bases line up with TRBD2. The CDR3 runs to 16 residues. Germline assignment: CDR1 SGHRS and CDR2 YFSETQ. Trimming cost V 2 bases and J 3 bases; bases outside gene matches: 6.

The chain employs TRBV25-1 and TRBJ2-4; 7 positions match TRBD1. This CDR3 is 14 amino acids long. J lost 10 bases, V lost 7 bases, and 13 bases had no gene match. CDR1 and CDR2 from the germline V gene are MGHDK and SYGVNS. DNA of the CDR3: TGTGCCAGCAACCCACCAGGGACAGATGTAATTCAGTACTTC. This encodes CASNPPGTDVIQYF.

The rearrangement joins TRBV5-4 to TRBJ1-4; possible D gene TRBD1, 6 bases. The V and J ends lost 4 bases and 3 bases respectively, with 13 bases between them. This CDR3 is 15 amino acids long. Germline CDR1 reads SGHNT; CDR2 reads YYREEE (reference sequence). CDR3 coding DNA: TGTGCCAGCAGCGCGCAAACAGGGCCTAATGAAAAACTGTTTTTT. It translates to CASSAQTGPNEKLFF.

This chain connects TRBV11-3 to TRBJ2-5, with TRBD1 matching 11 bases. Germline assignment: CDR1 SGHNT and CDR2 YENEEA. The J segment lost 4 bases and the V segment lost 3 bases, leaving 4 bases of the junction unmatched. The CDR3 is made up of 15 amino acids. CDR3 protein: CASSFTGTGGETQYF. DNA for the CDR3: TGTGCCAGCAGCTTCACCGGGACAGGGGGAGAGACCCAGTACTTC.

The chain couples TRBV2 to TRBJ2-5; 10 bases fit TRBD2. V lost 8 bases, J lost 1 base, and 4 bases stayed unmatched. The CDR3 is 14 residues long. Germline CDR1 and CDR2: SNHLY and FYNNEI. CDR3 loop: CASRLAGIQETQYF. The CDR3 region has the DNA TGTGCCAGCCGACTAGCGGGTATCCAAGAGACCCAGTACTTC.

This chain links TRBV2 with TRBJ1-1; D ambiguous. The ends were cut back, 6 bases at V and 10 bases at J, with 15 bases in the middle. The CDR3 consists of 12 residues. Germline V gene sequence: CDR1 SNHLY, CDR2 FYNNEI. The DNA for the CDR3 is TGTGCCAGCAGATTGACTGAAACGGGAGCTTTCTTT. Amino acid sequence: CASRLTETGAFF.

This sequence joins TRBV3-1 (or the pseudogene TRBV3-2) and TRBJ1-1, with 9 bases fitting TRBD1. The J segment lost 4 bases and the V segment lost 6 bases, leaving 9 bases of the junction unmatched. Germline values: CDR1 LGHDT, CDR2 YNNKEL (reference sequence). This CDR3 region has 15 residues. CDR3 amino acids: CASRHADRGATEAFF. CDR3 nucleotides: TGTGCCAGCAGGCATGCGGACAGGGGCGCCACTGAAGCTTTCTTT.